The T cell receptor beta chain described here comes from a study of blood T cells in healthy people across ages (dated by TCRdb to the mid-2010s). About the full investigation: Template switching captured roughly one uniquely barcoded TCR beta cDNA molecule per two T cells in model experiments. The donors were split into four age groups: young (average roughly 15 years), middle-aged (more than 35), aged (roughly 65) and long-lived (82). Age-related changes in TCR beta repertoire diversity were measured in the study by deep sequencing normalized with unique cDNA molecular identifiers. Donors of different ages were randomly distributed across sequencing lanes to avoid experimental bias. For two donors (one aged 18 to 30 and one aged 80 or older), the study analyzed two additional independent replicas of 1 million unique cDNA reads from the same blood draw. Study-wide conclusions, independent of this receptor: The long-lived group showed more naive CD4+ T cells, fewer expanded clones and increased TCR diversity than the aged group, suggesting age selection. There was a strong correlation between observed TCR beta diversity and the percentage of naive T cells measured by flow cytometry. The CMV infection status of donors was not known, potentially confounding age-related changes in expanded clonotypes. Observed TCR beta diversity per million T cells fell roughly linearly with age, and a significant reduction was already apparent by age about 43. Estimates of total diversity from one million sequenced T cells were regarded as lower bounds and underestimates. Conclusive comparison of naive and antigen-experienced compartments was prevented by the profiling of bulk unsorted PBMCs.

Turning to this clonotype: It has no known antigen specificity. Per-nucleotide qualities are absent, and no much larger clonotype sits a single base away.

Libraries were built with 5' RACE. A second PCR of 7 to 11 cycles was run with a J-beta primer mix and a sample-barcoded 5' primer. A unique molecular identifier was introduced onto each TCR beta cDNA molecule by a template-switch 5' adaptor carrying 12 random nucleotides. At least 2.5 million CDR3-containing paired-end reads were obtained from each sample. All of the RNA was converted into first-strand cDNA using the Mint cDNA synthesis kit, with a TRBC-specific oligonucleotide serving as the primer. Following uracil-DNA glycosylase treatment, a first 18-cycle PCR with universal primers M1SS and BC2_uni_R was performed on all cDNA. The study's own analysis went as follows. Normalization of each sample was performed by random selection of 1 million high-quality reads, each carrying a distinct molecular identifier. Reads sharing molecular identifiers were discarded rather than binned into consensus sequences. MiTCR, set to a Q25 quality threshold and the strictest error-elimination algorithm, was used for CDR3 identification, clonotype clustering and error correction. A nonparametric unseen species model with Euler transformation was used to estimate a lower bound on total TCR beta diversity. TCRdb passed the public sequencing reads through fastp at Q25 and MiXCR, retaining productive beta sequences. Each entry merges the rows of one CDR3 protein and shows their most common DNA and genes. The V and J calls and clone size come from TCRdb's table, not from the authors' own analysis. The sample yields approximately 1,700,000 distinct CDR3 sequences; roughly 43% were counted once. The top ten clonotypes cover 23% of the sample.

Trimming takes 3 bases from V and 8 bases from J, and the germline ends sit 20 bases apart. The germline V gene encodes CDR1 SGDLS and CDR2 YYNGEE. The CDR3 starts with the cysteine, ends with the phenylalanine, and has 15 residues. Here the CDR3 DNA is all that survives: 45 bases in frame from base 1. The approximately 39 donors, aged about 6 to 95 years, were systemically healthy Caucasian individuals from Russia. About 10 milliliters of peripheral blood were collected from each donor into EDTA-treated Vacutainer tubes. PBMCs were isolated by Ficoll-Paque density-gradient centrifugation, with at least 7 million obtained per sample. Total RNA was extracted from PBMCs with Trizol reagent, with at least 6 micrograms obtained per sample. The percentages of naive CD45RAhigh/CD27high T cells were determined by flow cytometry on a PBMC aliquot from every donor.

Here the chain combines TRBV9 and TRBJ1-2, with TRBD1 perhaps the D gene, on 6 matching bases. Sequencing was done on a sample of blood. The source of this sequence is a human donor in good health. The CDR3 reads CASSAERQGTGGYTF. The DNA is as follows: TGTGCCAGCAGCGCAGAAAGGCAGGGGACGGGCGGCTACACCTTC.